The present TCR beta chain was sequenced within a study of T cells in women clearing cervical HPV infection. Whole-study context: Case blood was drawn a median approximately 150 days after lesion detection. Findings and caveats of the study: TRBV6-7 abundance was lower in cases than controls (around 0.1% versus 0.15%). A classifier using richness and V gene abundances reached an AUC of over 0.75. Timing of associations relative to infection is unclear; T-cell subsets were not isolated.

CDR3 length: 15 amino acids. The V end was cut by 2 bases, the J end by 2 bases, with 13 bases between. The germline V gene has CDR1 MNHNS and CDR2 SASEGT. The data were produced by immunoSEQ multiplex PCR, yet TCRdb's version contains in-frame clones alone and is incomplete. This table holds 40,000 or so clones. A note on this clone: Its antigen is undetermined. The CDR3 end falls 3 residues outside the read, so it is completed with the germline J gene.

The chain combines TRBV6-1 with TRBJ2-7; D is possibly TRBD2 (6 bases). The sequence was collected from a woman aged 18 to 75 with a cervical HPV16 infection that either progressed to CIN3+ or cleared (not recorded which). The source material was blood buffy coat. The covered CDR3 bases are TGTGCCAGCAGTGAACCCGGGGGTGTGACCTACGAG. It yields the protein CASSEPGGVTYE. The CDR3, in full, reads CASSEPGGVTYEQYF.